This T cell receptor (beta chain) was found in a study of blood T cells in healthy people across ages (dated by TCRdb to about 2015). At the level of the whole study: In model experiments, roughly one uniquely barcoded TCR beta cDNA molecule per two T cells was captured by template switching. Age-related changes in TCR beta repertoire diversity were measured in the study by deep sequencing normalized with unique cDNA molecular identifiers. The donors were split into four age groups: young (average 16 years), middle-aged (roughly 39), aged (roughly 65) and long-lived (approximately 80). The study analyzed two additional independent replicas of 1 million unique cDNA reads from the same blood draw for two donors, one aged 18 to 30 and one aged 80 or older. Overall results and qualifications from the work: Estimates of total diversity from one million sequenced T cells were regarded as lower bounds and underestimates. Bulk unsorted PBMC profiling prevented conclusive comparison of naive and antigen-experienced compartments. Observed TCR beta diversity correlated strongly with the percentage of naive T cells measured by flow cytometry. As age increased, observed TCR beta diversity per million T cells dropped in a roughly linear way, and a significant reduction was already evident by age 40. The long-lived group showed more naive CD4+ T cells, fewer expanded clones and increased TCR diversity than the aged group, suggesting age selection. Donor CMV infection status was unknown, potentially confounding age-related changes in expanded clonotypes.

The approximately 39 donors, aged roughly 6 to 95 years, were systemically healthy Caucasian individuals from Russia. Each donor gave ten milliliters of peripheral blood, collected into EDTA-treated Vacutainer tubes. Ficoll-Paque density-gradient centrifugation was used to isolate PBMCs, with at least 6.5 million per sample. Trizol reagent was used to extract total RNA from PBMCs, with at least 5 micrograms per sample. Naive CD45RAhigh/CD27high T cell percentages were measured by flow cytometry on a PBMC aliquot from every donor. This clonotype was detected a few times. Its specific antigen is unknown. No much larger clone is present one base from it, and per-base qualities are unavailable. Library prep was done by 5' RACE. Sequencing used an Illumina HiSeq 2500. A second PCR of roughly 7 to 11 cycles was run with a J-beta primer mix and a sample-barcoded 5' primer. A template-switch 5' adaptor carrying 12 random nucleotides introduced a unique molecular identifier onto each TCR beta cDNA molecule. At least 2.5 million CDR3-containing paired-end reads were obtained from each sample. The Mint cDNA synthesis kit, primed by a TRBC-specific oligonucleotide, was used to synthesize first-strand cDNA from all RNA. Following uracil-DNA glycosylase treatment, a first 18-cycle PCR with universal primers M1SS and BC2_uni_R was performed on all cDNA. The study's own analysis went as follows. Each sample was normalized by randomly selecting 1 million high-quality reads, each carrying a distinct molecular identifier. Reads with shared molecular identifiers were discarded instead of being binned into consensus sequences. MiTCR, run with a Q25 quality threshold and the strictest error-elimination algorithm, handled CDR3 identification, clonotype clustering and error correction. Lower-bound total TCR beta diversity was estimated with a nonparametric unseen species model using Euler transformation. The public reads were quality trimmed at Q25 with fastp and then assembled into clones with MiXCR by TCRdb, keeping productive beta chains. Each entry merges the rows of one CDR3 protein and shows their most common DNA and genes. The V and J calls, along with clone size, are taken from TCRdb and not from the paper's own processing. This sample holds some 1,000,000 distinct CDR3 sequences; around 27% were observed only once. Together, the top ten hold about 0.8% of the sample.

There are 14 amino acids in the CDR3, from cysteine to phenylalanine inclusive. Here the CDR3 DNA is all that survives: 42 bases in frame from base 1. CDR1 and CDR2 were assigned from the germline V gene as SNHLY and FYNNEI. V loses 3 bases of germline sequence and J loses 7 bases, and the interval between the two ends is 12 bases. These data were also filed under a second study, of T cells of mothers and their children. The second study reports: Nine systemically healthy Caucasian individuals served as donors, namely three mothers together with their six children. cDNA synthesis used all of the extracted RNA, with roughly 1.5 ug of RNA in each 15 ul reaction. Sample barcodes and 2-4 random nucleotides were added via the M1S primer in the second PCR. Over 9 million TCR beta CDR3 reads came from each mother, compared with some 3.1 million reads from each child. TCR recombination output is similarly shaped by thymic selection in related and unrelated pairs, with a minor effect exerted by inherited differences. Normalized repertoire overlap was always slightly but never significantly higher in related than unrelated mother-child pairs. No persistent microchimeric T cell clones were detected, at a sensitivity of approximately 90 clones per million clonotypes. The study used deep NGS to compare TCR beta repertoires of mothers and children, seeking features distinguishing related mother-child pairs from unrelated individuals. Mothers averaged roughly 40 +/- 4 years of age and children averaged about 10 +/- 4 years. After adapter ligation was performed with NEBNext reagents, the libraries were sequenced on an Illumina HiSeq 2000 with 100+100 nt paired-end reads. Mother and child libraries were prepared a month apart and sequenced in separate runs to prevent cross-contamination. Each donor had between about 450,000 and 2,200,000 distinct TCR beta clonotypes identified. Naive TCR beta clonotypes were estimated from low-frequency clonotypes matched to each donor's FACS-determined naive share, without sorting.

The sequencing sample was made of blood. The sequence joins TRBV2 to TRBJ2-2; the D gene identity is not certain. This sequence was found in a girl under 10 years old in good health. CDR3 region: CASSDGLPGGELFF. In nucleotide form, the sequence is TGTGCCAGCAGTGATGGGCTCCCGGGCGGGGAGCTGTTTTTT.